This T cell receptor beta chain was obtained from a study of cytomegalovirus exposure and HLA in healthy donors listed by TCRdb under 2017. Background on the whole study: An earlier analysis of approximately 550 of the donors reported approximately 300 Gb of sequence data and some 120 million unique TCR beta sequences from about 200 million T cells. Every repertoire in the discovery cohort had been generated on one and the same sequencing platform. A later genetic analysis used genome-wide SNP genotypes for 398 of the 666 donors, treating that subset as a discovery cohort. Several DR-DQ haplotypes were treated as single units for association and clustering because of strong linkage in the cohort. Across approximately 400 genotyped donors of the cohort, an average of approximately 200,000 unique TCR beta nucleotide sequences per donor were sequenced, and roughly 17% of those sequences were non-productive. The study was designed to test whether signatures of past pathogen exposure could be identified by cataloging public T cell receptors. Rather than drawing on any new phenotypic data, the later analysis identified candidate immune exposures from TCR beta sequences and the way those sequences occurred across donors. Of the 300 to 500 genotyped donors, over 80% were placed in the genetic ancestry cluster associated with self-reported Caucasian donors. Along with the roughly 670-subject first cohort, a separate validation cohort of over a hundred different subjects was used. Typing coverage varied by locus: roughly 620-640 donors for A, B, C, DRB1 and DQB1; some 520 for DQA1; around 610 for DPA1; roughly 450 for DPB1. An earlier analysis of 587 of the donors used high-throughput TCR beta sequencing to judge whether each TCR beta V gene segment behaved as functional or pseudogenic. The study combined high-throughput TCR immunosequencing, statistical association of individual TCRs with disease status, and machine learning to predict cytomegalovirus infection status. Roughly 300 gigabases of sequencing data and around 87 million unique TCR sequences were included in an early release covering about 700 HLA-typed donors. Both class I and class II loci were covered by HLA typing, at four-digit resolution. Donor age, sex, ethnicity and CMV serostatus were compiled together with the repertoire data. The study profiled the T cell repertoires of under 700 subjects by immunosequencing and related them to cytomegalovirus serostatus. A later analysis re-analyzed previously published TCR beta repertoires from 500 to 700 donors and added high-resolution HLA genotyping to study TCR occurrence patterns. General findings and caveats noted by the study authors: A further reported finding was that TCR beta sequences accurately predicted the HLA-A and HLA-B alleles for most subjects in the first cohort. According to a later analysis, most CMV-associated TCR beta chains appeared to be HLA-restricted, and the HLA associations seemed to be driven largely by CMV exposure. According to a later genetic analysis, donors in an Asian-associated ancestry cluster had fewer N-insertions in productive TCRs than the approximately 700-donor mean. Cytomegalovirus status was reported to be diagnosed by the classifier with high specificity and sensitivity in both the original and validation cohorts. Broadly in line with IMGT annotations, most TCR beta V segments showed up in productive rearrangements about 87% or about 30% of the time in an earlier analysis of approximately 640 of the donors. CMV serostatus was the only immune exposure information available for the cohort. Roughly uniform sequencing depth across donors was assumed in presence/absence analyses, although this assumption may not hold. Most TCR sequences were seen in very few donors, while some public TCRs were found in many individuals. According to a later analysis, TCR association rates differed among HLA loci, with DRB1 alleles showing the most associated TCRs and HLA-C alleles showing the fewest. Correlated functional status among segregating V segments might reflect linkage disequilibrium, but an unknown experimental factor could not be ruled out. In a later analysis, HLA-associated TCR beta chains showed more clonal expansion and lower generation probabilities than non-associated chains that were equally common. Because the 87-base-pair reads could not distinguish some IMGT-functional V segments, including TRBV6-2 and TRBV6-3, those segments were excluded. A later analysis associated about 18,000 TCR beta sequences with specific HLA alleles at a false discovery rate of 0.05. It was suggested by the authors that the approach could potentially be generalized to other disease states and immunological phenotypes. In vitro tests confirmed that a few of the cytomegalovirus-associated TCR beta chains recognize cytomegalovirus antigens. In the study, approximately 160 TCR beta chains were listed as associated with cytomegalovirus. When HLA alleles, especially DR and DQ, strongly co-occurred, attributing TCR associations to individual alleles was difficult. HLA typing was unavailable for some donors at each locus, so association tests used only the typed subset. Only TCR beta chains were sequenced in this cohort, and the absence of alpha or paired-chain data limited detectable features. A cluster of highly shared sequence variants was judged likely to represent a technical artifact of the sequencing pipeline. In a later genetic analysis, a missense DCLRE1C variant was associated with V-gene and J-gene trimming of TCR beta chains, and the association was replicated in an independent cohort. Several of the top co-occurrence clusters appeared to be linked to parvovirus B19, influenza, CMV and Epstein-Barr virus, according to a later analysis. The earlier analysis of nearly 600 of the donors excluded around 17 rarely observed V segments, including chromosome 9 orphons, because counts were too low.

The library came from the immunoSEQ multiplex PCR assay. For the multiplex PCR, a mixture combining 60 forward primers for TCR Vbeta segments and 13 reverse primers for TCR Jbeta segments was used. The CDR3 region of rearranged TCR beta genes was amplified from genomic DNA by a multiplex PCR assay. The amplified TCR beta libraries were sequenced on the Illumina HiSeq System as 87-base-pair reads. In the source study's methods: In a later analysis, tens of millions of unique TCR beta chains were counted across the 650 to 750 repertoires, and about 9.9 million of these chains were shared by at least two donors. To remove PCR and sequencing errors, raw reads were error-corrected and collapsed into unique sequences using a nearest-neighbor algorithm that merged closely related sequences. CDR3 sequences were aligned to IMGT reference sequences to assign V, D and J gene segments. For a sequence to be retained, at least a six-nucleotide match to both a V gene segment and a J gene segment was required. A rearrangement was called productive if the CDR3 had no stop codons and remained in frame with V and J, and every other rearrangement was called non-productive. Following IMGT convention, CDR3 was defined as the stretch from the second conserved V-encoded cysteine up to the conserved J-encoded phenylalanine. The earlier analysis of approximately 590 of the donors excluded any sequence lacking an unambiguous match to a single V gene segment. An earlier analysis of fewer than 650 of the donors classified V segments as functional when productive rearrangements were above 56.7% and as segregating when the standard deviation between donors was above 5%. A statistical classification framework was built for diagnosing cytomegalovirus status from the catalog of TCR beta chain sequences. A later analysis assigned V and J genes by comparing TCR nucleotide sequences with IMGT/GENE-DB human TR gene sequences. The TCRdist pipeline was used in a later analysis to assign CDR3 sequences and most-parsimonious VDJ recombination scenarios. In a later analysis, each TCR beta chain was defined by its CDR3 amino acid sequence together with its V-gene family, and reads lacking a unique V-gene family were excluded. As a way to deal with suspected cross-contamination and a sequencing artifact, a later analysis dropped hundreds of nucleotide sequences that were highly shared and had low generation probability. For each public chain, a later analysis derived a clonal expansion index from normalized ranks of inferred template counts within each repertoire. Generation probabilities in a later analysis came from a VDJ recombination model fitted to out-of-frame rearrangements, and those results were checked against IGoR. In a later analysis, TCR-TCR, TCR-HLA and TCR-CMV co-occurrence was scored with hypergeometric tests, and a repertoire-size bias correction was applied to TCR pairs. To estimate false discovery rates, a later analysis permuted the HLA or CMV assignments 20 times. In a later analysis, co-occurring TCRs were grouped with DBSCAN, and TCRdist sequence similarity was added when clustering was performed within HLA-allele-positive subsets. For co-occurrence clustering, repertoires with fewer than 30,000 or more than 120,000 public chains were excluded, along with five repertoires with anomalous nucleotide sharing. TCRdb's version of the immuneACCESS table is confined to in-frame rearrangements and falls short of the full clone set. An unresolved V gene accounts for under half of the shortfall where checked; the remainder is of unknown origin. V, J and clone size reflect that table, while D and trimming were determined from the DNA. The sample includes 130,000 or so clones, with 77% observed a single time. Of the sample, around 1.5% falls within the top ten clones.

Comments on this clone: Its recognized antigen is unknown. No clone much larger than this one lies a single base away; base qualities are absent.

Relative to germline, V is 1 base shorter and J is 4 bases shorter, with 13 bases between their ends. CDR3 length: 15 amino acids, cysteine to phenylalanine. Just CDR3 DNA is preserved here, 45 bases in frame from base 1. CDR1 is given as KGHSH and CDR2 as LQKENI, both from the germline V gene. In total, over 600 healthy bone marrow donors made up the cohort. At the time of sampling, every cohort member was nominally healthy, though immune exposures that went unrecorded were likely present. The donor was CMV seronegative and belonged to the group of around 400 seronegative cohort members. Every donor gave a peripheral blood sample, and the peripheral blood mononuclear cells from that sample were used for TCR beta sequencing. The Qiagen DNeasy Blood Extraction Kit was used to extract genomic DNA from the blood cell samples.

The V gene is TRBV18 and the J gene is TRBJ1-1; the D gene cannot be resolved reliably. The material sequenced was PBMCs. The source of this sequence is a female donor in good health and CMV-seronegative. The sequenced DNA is TGTGCCAGCTCACCACGCCTCGCGATGAGCACTGAAGCTTTCTTT. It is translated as CASSPRLAMSTEAFF.